One and the same sample provided the 27 T cell receptor beta chains below, sequenced in a study of technical replicates of blood from a handful of donors (dated by TCRdb to about 2017). The library was prepared using the immunoSEQ multiplex PCR assay. TCRdb carries this immuneACCESS record with in-frame sequences only. Its versions omit some clonotypes, under half of them owing to an unresolved V gene in the studies checked, with the rest unexplained. Present in this sample are about 80,000 clones, around 90% of which were seen just once. The ten largest clones capture over 0.35% of the sample. The sequencing sample was made of T cells isolated from PBMCs. These receptors were collected from a human donor in good health.

This clone was observed once. The gene calls are TRBV5-4 and TRBJ2-1; tentative D call: TRBD2 (5 bases). Germline values: CDR1 SGHNT, CDR2 YYREEE (reference sequence). The CDR3 has 12 residues. V shed 1 base and J shed 6 bases, with 5 bases lying between them. The CDR3 sequence is CASSLSGNEQFF. Written as DNA, the CDR3 is TGTGCCAGCAGCTTGAGCGGCAATGAGCAGTTCTTC.

The chain recombines TRBV7-9 with TRBJ2-1, with TRBD2 matching 8 bases. Germline-derived CDR1 and CDR2 are SEHNR and FQNEAQ (reference sequence). This CDR3 is 16 amino acids long. Unmatched junction bases numbered 6, after V lost 5 bases and J lost 0 bases. CDR3 residues: CASSDHSGTSYNEQFF. CDR3 sequence (DNA): TGTGCCAGCAGCGATCATAGCGGGACCTCCTACAATGAGCAGTTCTTC. Combining the CDR3 with reference TRBV7-9 and TRBJ2-1 gives the whole variable domain DTGVSQNPRHKITKRGQNVTFRCDPISEHNRLYWYRQTLGQGPEFLTYFQNEAQLEKSRLLSDRFSAERPKGSFSTLEIQRTEQGDSAMYLCASSDHSGTSYNEQFFGPGTRLTVL.

The chain uses TRBV7-6 and TRBJ1-1; 7 nucleotides align to TRBD1. CDR1 SGHVS and CDR2 FNYEAQ come from the germline V gene. CDR3 size: 13 residues. V was clipped by 5 bases and J by 5 bases; unmatched bases: 5. This CDR3 is CASSVRGLTEAFF. DNA of the CDR3: TGTGCCAGCAGCGTAAGGGGGCTGACTGAAGCTTTCTTT.

The chain joins TRBV4-3 to TRBJ2-1, with 8 bases fitting TRBD2. Looked up from germline, CDR1 is LGHNA and CDR2 is YSLEER. V was clipped by 8 bases and J by 0 bases; unmatched bases: 6. CDR3 length: 15 amino acids. DNA of the CDR3: TGCGCCAGCGCTCCGGGAGGGCACTCCTACAATGAGCAGTTCTTC. Its protein product is CASAPGGHSYNEQFF.

This chain links TRBV7-8 with TRBJ1-3; 10 nucleotides line up with TRBD1. CDR3 length: 16 amino acids. Germline trimming cut 2 bases from V and 2 bases from J; bases unmatched to any gene: 3. Looked up from germline, CDR1 is SGHVS and CDR2 is FQNEAQ. The CDR3 is CASSLMGQGTGNTIYF. In DNA, the CDR3 is TGTGCCAGCAGCTTAATGGGACAGGGGACTGGAAACACCATATATTTT.

This rearrangement joins TRBV4-1 to TRBJ1-1; TRBD1 might be the D (5 bases). V shed 0 bases and J shed 11 bases, with 16 bases lying between them. CDR3 length: 14 amino acids. The germline V gene has CDR1 MGHRA and CDR2 YSYEKL. CDR3 coding DNA: TGCGCCAGCAGCCAAGATGGGCAGGGCTTGAGGGCTTTCTTT. It translates to CASSQDGQGLRAFF.

CDR3 DNA: TGTGCCAGCACCAGGGGCGACGAGCAGTACTTC. Residues: CASTRGDEQYF. The chain is built from TRBV6-5 and TRBJ2-7, with D possibly being TRBD1 (6 bases). Between the trimmed V and J ends, which lost 7 bases and 5 bases, there was a span of 9 bases. The V gene's germline CDR1 is MNHEY and CDR2 SVGAGI. This CDR3 is built from 11 residues.

The V and J genes are TRBV11-2 and TRBJ2-7, with TRBD2 identical over 9 bases. V shed 2 bases and J 2 bases; nucleotides not matched to a gene: 13. This CDR3 has 18 residues. Germline-derived CDR1 and CDR2 are SGHAT and FQNNGV. CDR3: CASSLSGSGSPPPYEQYF. CDR3 nucleotides: TGTGCCAGCAGCTTAAGCGGTAGCGGGAGTCCCCCCCCCTACGAGCAGTACTTC.

This chain links TRBV9 with TRBJ1-3; D unresolved. Germline V CDR1 and CDR2: SGDLS, YYNGEE. Deletions cut 3 bases from V and 0 bases from J, with 10 bases between. This CDR3 has 15 amino acids. The CDR3 nucleotides read TGTGCCAGCAGCGGGACTGGACGCTCTGGAAACACCATATATTTT. Translated: CASSGTGRSGNTIYF.

The chain couples TRBV29-1 to TRBJ1-1; unclear D gene. The V gene's germline CDR1 is SQVTM and CDR2 ANQGSEA. The germline V and J ends were trimmed by 5 bases and 5 bases, with 9 bases remaining between them. The CDR3 extends over 11 amino acids. The CDR3 region has the DNA TGCAGCGTTTCGGAGGTAACTGAAGCTTTCTTT. As protein: CSVSEVTEAFF.

The genes are TRBV5-4 and TRBJ1-1; tentatively, D is TRBD1 (6 bases). CDR3 size: 15 residues. Germline V gene data show CDR1 as SGHNT and CDR2 as YYREEE (reference sequence). Between the trimmed V and J ends, which lost 1 base and 2 bases, there was a span of 12 bases. CDR3: CASSLSRTANTEAFF. CDR3 nucleotide sequence: TGTGCCAGCAGCTTGTCCCGGACAGCTAACACTGAAGCTTTCTTT.

This clone was counted a few times. The CDR3 DNA reads TGTGCCAGTCAAGGACAGGCGGGCACCGGGGAGCTGTTTTTT. Translation gives CASQGQAGTGELFF. The chain carries TRBV2 and TRBJ2-2; 7 bases line up with TRBD1. This CDR3 region has 14 residues. The germline V gene has CDR1 SNHLY and CDR2 FYNNEI. V dropped 9 bases and J dropped 4; count of bases not matched to a gene: 8.

The chain uses TRBV4-3 and TRBJ1-5, with D possibly being TRBD1 (6 bases). The CDR3 has 15 residues. V was trimmed by 0 bases and J by 4 bases, leaving 10 bases between them. CDR1 is LGHNA, CDR2 YSLEER, per germline. CDR3 in amino acids: CASSQDRGINQPQHF. In DNA, the CDR3 is TGCGCCAGCAGCCAAGACAGGGGAATAAATCAGCCCCAGCATTTT.

The V and J genes are TRBV30 and TRBJ1-1; D remains ambiguous. The CDR3 covers 12 residues. Trimming took 2 bases from V and 6 from J, leaving 10 bases between them. The germline V gene has CDR1 GTSNPN and CDR2 SVGIG (reference sequence). CDR3 protein: CAWSSGFAEAFF. DNA for the CDR3: TGTGCCTGGAGTTCGGGGTTCGCTGAAGCTTTCTTT. Full variable domain (missing parts from reference TRBV30 and TRBJ1-1): SQTIHQWPATLVQPVGSPLSLECTVEGTSNPNLYWYRQAAGRGLQLLFYSVGIGQISSEVPQNLSASRPQDRQFILSSKKLLLSDSGFYLCAWSSGFAEAFFGQGTRLTVV.

This clone showed up just once. The chain links TRBV6-1 to TRBJ2-7; D uncertain. Trimming pared 2 bases from V and 4 bases from J, leaving 6 bases between. Looked up from germline, CDR1 is MNHNS and CDR2 is SASEGT. This CDR3 has 12 amino acids. This chain's CDR3 is CASSETVYEQYF. CDR3 coding DNA: TGTGCCAGCAGTGAAACAGTATACGAGCAGTACTTC.

The chain recombines TRBV19 with TRBJ1-1; D call uncertain. The V end lost 3 bases, the J end lost 3 bases, and 8 bases lay between the germline ends. The CDR3 has 13 amino acids. Germline values: CDR1 LNHDA, CDR2 SQIVND (reference sequence). The CDR3 spells CASSIYGDTEAFF. For the CDR3, the DNA is TGTGCCAGTAGTATCTACGGAGACACTGAAGCTTTCTTT.

The CDR3 protein is CASSSDEDEQFF. DNA of the CDR3: TGTGCCAGCAGCTCCGACGAGGATGAGCAGTTCTTC. J is TRBJ2-1 and V is TRBV13; D is uncertain. This CDR3 contains 12 residues. The germline gives CDR1 PRHDT, CDR2 FYEKMQ (reference sequence). V was shortened by 4 bases and J by 8 bases, with 9 bases between the two germline ends.

The chain recombines TRBV7-6 with TRBJ1-1; the D is unclear. CDR1 is SGHVS, CDR2 FNYEAQ, per germline. Trimming pared 3 bases from V and 6 bases from J, leaving 11 bases between. The CDR3 runs to 13 residues. CDR3 amino acids: CASSFFSGSEAFF. Written as DNA, the CDR3 is TGTGCCAGCAGCTTTTTTTCGGGATCTGAAGCTTTCTTT. Complete variable domain (other parts from reference TRBV7-6 and TRBJ1-1): GAGVSQSPRYKVTKRGQDVALRCDPISGHVSLYWYRQALGQGPEFLTYFNYEAQQDKSGLPNDRFSAERPEGSISTLTIQRTEQRDSAMYRCASSFFSGSEAFFGQGTRLTVV.

V usage is TRBV19 and J usage is TRBJ1-3; TRBD1 agrees at 9 bases. The CDR3 is made up of 15 amino acids. The V gene's germline CDR1 is LNHDA and CDR2 SQIVND (reference sequence). Unmatched junction bases numbered 5, after V lost 3 bases and J lost 5 bases. The DNA of the CDR3 is TGTGCCAGTAGTATCTGGGGACAGGGCCGAAACACCATATATTTT. Residues: CASSIWGQGRNTIYF. The full variable domain, completed using reference TRBV19 and TRBJ1-3, is DGGITQSPKYLFRKEGQNVTLSCEQNLNHDAMYWYRQDPGQGLRLIYYSQIVNDFQKGDIAEGYSVSREKKESFPLTVTSAQKNPTAFYLCASSIWGQGRNTIYFGEGSWLTVV.

This chain links TRBV2 with TRBJ2-7; TRBD2 matches at 7 bases. The CDR3 sequence is 13 residues long. The trim removed 7 bases at V and 2 bases at J, leaving 5 bases unmatched. Per the germline V gene, CDR1 is SNHLY and CDR2 is FYNNEI. CDR3 coding DNA: TGTGCCAGCACGCAGCGGGGAACCTACGAGCAGTACTTC. This codes for CASTQRGTYEQYF.

The chain uses TRBV6-5 and TRBJ2-7, with 12 bases aligning to TRBD2. The CDR3 is 15 residues long. Germline CDR1 is MNHEY and CDR2 is SVGAGI. The J segment lost 6 bases and the V segment lost 7 bases, leaving 10 bases of the junction unmatched. DNA of the CDR3: TGTGCCAGCACTCTAATAGGACTAGCGGGAAGCGAGCAGTACTTC. Translated: CASTLIGLAGSEQYF.

V is TRBV27 and J is TRBJ1-1, with D unresolved. The CDR3 loop spans 15 amino acids. The germline CDR1 and CDR2 sequences are MNHEY and SMNVEV (reference sequence). V was trimmed by 4 bases and J by 4 bases, leaving 16 bases between them. The DNA for the CDR3 is TGTGCCAGCAGTTCCCAGTCACTAGGAATCACTGAAGCTTTCTTT. It encodes CASSSQSLGITEAFF.

This clone is a singleton in its sample. V and J are TRBV12-5 and TRBJ2-3; 9 bases align to TRBD2. CDR1 is LGHNT and CDR2 is FRNRAP in the germline V gene. Unmatched junction bases numbered 7, after V lost 5 bases and J lost 4 bases. This CDR3 contains 15 residues. CDR3 amino acids: CASGKGLAFSDTQYF. CDR3 DNA sequence: TGTGCTAGTGGTAAGGGACTAGCCTTTTCAGATACGCAGTATTTT. Supplemented by reference TRBV12-5 and TRBJ2-3, the full variable domain reads DARVTQTPRHKVTEMGQEVTMRCQPILGHNTVFWYRQTMMQGLELLAYFRNRAPLDDSGMPKDRFSAEMPDATLATLKIQPSEPRDSAVYFCASGKGLAFSDTQYFGPGTRLTVL.

The genes are TRBV7-3 and TRBJ2-7, with 8 bases that match TRBD2. V was pared by 0 bases and J by 3 bases, with 1 base of the junction left unmatched. CDR3 length equals 14 residues. Looked up from germline, CDR1 is SGHTA and CDR2 is FQGTGA. The CDR3 coding sequence is TGTGCCAGCAGCTTAACTAGCGGGGACTACGAGCAGTACTTC. Amino acids: CASSLTSGDYEQYF.

This clone was observed once. The CDR3 DNA reads as TGTGCCAGCACCAACAGGTGGAGAGGCTACACCTTC. This encodes CASTNRWRGYTF. V gene TRBV28 combines with J gene TRBJ1-2, with D perhaps matching TRBD1 (5 bases). This CDR3 has 12 amino acids. Deletions cut 7 bases from V and 8 bases from J, with 14 bases between. Germline V gives CDR1 MDHEN, CDR2 SYDVKM.

The CDR3 DNA sequence: TGTGCCACTCGACGGGTGTCAGGGGCCAACGTCCTGACTTTC. The encoded protein is CATRRVSGANVLTF. This chain joins TRBV28 and TRBJ2-6; D gene uncertain. Germline loops: CDR1 MDHEN, CDR2 SYDVKM. CDR3 size: 14 residues. Trimming took off 10 bases at V and 4 bases at J, with 14 bases between the two ends.

The V gene is TRBV27, the J gene TRBJ2-6; D is ambiguous. The V end lost 0 bases, the J end lost 1 base, and 7 bases lay between the germline ends. This CDR3 has 16 residues. Germline CDR1 MNHEY, CDR2 SMNVEV (reference sequence). The CDR3 loop is CASSLSRGSGANVLTF. DNA for the CDR3: TGTGCCAGCAGTTTATCGCGAGGATCTGGGGCCAACGTCCTGACTTTC. Full variable domain (missing parts from reference TRBV27 and TRBJ2-6): EAQVTQNPRYLITVTGKKLTVTCSQNMNHEYMSWYRQDPGLGLRQIYYSMNVEVTDKGDVPEGYKVSRKEKRNFPLILESPSPNQTSLYFCASSLSRGSGANVLTFGAGSRLTVL.